The source of this T cell receptor beta chain is a study of PD-1 blockade in classical Hodgkin lymphoma. Sequencing used immunoSEQ multiplex PCR; TCRdb keeps in-frame clones, though not all of them. The table has about 40,000 clones, about 91% seen once; the top ten hold 6% to 8%. Every patient relapsed after autologous stem cell transplantation, and brentuximab vedotin exposure varied. CDR1 and CDR2 from the germline V gene are SEHNR and FQNEAQ (reference sequence). This CDR3 is 18 amino acids long. J lost 8 bases, V lost 2 bases, and 17 bases had no gene match. This TCR was recovered from a human donor with classical Hodgkin lymphoma. V usage is TRBV7-9 and J usage is TRBJ2-1; TRBD2 agrees at 8 bases. This specimen was peripheral blood mononuclear cells (PBMCs), taken before the second cycle of nivolumab. CDR3 in amino acids: CASSLLRTSPRGGDEQFF. CDR3 coding DNA: TGTGCCAGCAGCTTACTTCGGACTAGCCCGAGAGGAGGGGATGAGCAGTTCTTC. The entire variable domain, with the rest obtained from reference TRBV7-9 and TRBJ2-1, is as follows: DTGVSQNPRHKITKRGQNVTFRCDPISEHNRLYWYRQTLGQGPEFLTYFQNEAQLEKSRLLSDRFSAERPKGSFSTLEIQRTEQGDSAMYLCASSLLRTSPRGGDEQFFGPGTRLTVL.